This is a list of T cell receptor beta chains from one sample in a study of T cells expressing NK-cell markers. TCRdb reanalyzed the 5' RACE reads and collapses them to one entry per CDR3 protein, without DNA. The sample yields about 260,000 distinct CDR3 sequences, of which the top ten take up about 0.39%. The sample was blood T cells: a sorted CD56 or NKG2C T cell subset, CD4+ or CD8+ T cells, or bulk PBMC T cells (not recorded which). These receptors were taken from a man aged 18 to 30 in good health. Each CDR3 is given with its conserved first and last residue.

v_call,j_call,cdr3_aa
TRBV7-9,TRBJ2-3,CASSLSRTGSTDTQYF
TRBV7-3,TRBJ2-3,CASSPSLSGADTQYF
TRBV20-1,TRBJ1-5,CSAREGQINQPQHF
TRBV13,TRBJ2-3,CASSLRLAGGTDTQYF
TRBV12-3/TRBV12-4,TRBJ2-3,CADGWGDTQYF
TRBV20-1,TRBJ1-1,CSARSYGEAFF
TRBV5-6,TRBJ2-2,CASSPFSGQGSTGELFF
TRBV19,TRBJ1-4,CASSRRQGLEKLFF
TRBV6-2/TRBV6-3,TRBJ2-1,CASSYSADNEQFF
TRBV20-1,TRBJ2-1,CSAPPPLRGDEQFF
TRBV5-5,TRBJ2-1,CASSFPSGVINEQFF
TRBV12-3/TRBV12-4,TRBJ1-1,CASRIAGGVGSGTEAFF
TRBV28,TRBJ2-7,CASRLGSGYEQYF
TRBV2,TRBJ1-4,CASSESGLFNEKLFF
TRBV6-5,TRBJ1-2,CASSTTGRGYGYTF
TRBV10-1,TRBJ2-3,CASLASTDTQYF
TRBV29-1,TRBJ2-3,CSVGGRTRTDTQYF
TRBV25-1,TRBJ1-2,CASSEHAAGRSVTF
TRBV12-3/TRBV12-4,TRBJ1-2,CASSPRTGVNYGYTF
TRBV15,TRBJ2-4,CATSRDLARVHIQYF
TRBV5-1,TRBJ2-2,CASSRDSNTGELFF